These T cell receptor beta chains were read from a single sample in a study of circulating CD8 cells and anti-PD-1 response in melanoma. TCRdb passed the reads through MiXCR, listing each CDR3 protein once. Here the sample spans 300 to 400 distinct CDR3 sequences, about 12% being singletons. Sequences were derived from CD8+ T cells from PBMCs, sampled at baseline or after one month of anti-PD-1 therapy (not recorded which). The origin of the receptors is a human donor with melanoma. Each CDR3 is given with its conserved first and last residue. The D gene is left open where the match is weak. Some rows have no size entry. The others give once, few or many, or a class for an expanded clone.

v_call	d_call	j_call	clone_size	cdr3_aa	cdr3_nt
TRBV5-1	TRBD1	TRBJ2-2	large	CASSPTGTGIPGELFF	TGCGCCAGCAGCCCAACCGGGACAGGGATCCCCGGGGAGCTGTTTTTT
TRBV28	NA	TRBJ2-7	medium-sized	CASSWGLDEQYF	TGTGCCAGCAGTTGGGGGCTTGACGAGCAGTACTTC
TRBV28	TRBD2	TRBJ2-7	medium-sized	CASSLGEREIISYEQYF	TGTGCCAGCAGTTTAGGTGAGCGGGAGATAATATCCTACGAGCAGTACTTC
TRBV27	TRBD1	TRBJ2-7	medium-sized	CASSLDGQGASYEQYF	TGTGCCAGCAGTTTAGATGGACAGGGCGCCTCCTACGAGCAGTACTTC
TRBV7-3	TRBD2	TRBJ2-7	medium-sized	CASSRGVGEGYEQYF	TGTGCCAGCAGCCGGGGCGTTGGGGAGGGATACGAGCAGTACTTC
TRBV27	TRBD2	TRBJ2-7	medium-sized	CASSPRSGRGPYEQYF	TGTGCCAGCAGTCCACGCAGCGGGAGAGGCCCCTACGAGCAGTACTTC
TRBV27	TRBD2	TRBJ2-7	NA	CASSPTSEYEQYF	TGTGCCAGCAGCCCGACTAGCGAGTACGAGCAGTACTTC
TRBV11-2	NA	TRBJ2-6	medium-sized	CASSLAGGARSGANVLTF	TGTGCCAGCAGCTTAGCGGGCGGGGCAAGATCTGGGGCCAACGTCCTGACTTTC
TRBV28	NA	TRBJ1-1	medium-sized	CASRPPLPLNGAHTEAFF	TGTGCCAGCAGGCCGCCCCTGCCCCTAAACGGGGCGCACACTGAAGCTTTCTTT
TRBV27	NA	TRBJ2-2	medium-sized	CASGATSRTGELFF	TGTGCCAGTGGGGCCACTAGCCGCACCGGGGAGCTGTTTTTT
TRBV2	NA	TRBJ2-7	medium-sized	CASSEGLASSYEQYF	TGTGCCAGCAGTGAAGGTCTCGCAAGCTCCTACGAGCAGTACTTC
TRBV21-1	NA	TRBJ2-7	few	CASSKAKGPGAYEQYF	TGTGCCAGCAGCAAAGCAAAGGGTCCAGGGGCCTACGAGCAGTACTTC
TRBV4-1	TRBD1	TRBJ1-5	medium-sized	CASSPSETGGLNQPQHF	TGCGCCAGCAGCCCCAGCGAGACAGGGGGCTTAAATCAGCCCCAGCATTTT
TRBV9	NA	TRBJ1-6	medium-sized	CASSVAEGSPLHF	TGTGCCAGCAGCGTAGCCGAGGGATCACCCCTCCACTTT
TRBV12-3/TRBV12-4	TRBD1	TRBJ2-1	medium-sized	CASIRQGPYNEQFF	TGTGCCAGCATTCGACAGGGACCCTACAATGAGCAGTTCTTC
TRBV6-2/TRBV6-3	TRBD2	TRBJ2-1	medium-sized	CASSYLADPGEQFF	TGTGCCAGCAGTTATCTAGCGGATCCGGGTGAGCAGTTCTTC